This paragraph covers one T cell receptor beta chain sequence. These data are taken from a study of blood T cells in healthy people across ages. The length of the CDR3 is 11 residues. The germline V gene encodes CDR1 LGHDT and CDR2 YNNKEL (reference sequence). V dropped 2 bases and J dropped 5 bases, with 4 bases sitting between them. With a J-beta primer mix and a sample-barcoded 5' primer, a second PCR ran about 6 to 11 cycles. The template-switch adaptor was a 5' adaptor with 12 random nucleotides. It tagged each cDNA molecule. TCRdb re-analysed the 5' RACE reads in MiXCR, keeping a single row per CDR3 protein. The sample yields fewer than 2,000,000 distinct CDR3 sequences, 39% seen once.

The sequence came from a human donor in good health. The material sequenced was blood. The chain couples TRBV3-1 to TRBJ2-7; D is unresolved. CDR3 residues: CASSQCDEQYF. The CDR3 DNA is TGTGCCAGCAGCCAATGTGACGAGCAGTACTTC.